This entry concerns a single T cell receptor (beta chain). Judged by frequency, this clonotype is medium-sized (0.01 to 0.1%); no count was given. The target of this receptor is not known. These data are taken from a study of CD8 T cells in cerebrospinal fluid in Alzheimer's disease (dated by TCRdb to 2018 to 2021). A note on the overall study: CSF T cell clonal expansion was assessed with two single-cell approaches: plate-based nested PCR sequencing and droplet-based sequencing. In the droplet-based CSF analysis comparing patients with controls, roughly 10 healthy controls (about 11,000 cells) and roughly 10 patients with MCI or Alzheimer's disease (around 10,000 cells) were included. The study examined whether cerebrospinal fluid from healthy elderly individuals and from patients with neurodegenerative disease contained clonally expanded T cells. A total of around 25 samples were covered by the CSF gene-expression analysis, in which Parkinson's disease patients were included.

Because antigen-specific T cells had previously been reported in Parkinson's disease blood, the researchers used Parkinson's disease patients as a neurodegenerative disease comparison group. Acute infectious disease was absent in all participants, and all participants were in good physical condition. Neurodegeneration in patients was confirmed using biomarkers including neurofilament, amyloid-beta and tau. Live CSF cells for droplet-based sequencing were sorted with a live/dead marker. CSF was obtained by lumbar puncture, and immune cells were pelleted by centrifugation at 300g. Each CSF sample was examined for red blood cells, and any sample with blood contamination was excluded. CSF cells were cryopreserved by placing the cells in freezing medium, freezing the cells overnight at -80 degrees C, and then storing the cells in liquid nitrogen. CSF samples were stored for less than seven months before analysis.

The germline V gene encodes CDR1 SGHTA and CDR2 FQGTGA. From cysteine to phenylalanine, the CDR3 is 15 amino acids long. This entry has no DNA. Study-wide conclusions, independent of this receptor: In patients with MCI or Alzheimer's disease, the biggest CSF clone accounted for a larger percentage of TCRs than in controls. When data were pooled, most of the 6 Alzheimer's patients but only 1 of 10 healthy subjects had a highly expanded clone, defined as at least 3% of TCRs. The overall clonality comparison included only samples with detectable clones (approximately 11 healthy, 5 MCI, 5 AD, 6 PD). The EBV-specific clones were neither the most highly expanded clones nor enriched among patients. The authors warned that finding EBV-specific TCRs in CSF does not prove a causal connection between EBV and Alzheimer's disease.

Library preparation was by 10x single-cell sequencing. 10X Genomics single-cell V(D)J and 5' gene-expression libraries were used to profile CSF cells. CSF single-cell TCR libraries were sequenced on an Illumina NextSeq550. The study's processing was this. V(D)J reads were aligned to the vdj-GRCh38 alts ensemble 2.0.0 reference and processed with the Cell Ranger vdj pipeline. Cell barcodes sharing the same set of productive CDR3 nucleotide sequences were defined as clonotypes. Clonotype information was added to Seurat v3.0 gene-expression metadata to link clonality with transcriptional profiles. CSF cells with more than 1,800 genes, more than 7,500 UMIs or more than 10% mitochondrial reads were excluded. CDR3-beta sequences were compared against VDJdb to identify TCRs with known antigen specificity. Clone sharing was examined by network analysis using the R package qgraph, in which only TCRs with complete alpha and beta chains were included. Each entry corresponds to one CDR3 protein sequence from reads that TCRdb reprocessed, and DNA is not given. These V and J calls rely on TCRdb rather than the paper's analysis. The table held for this sample gives over 950 distinct CDR3 sequences. The ten largest clones represent 18% of the sample.

The chain links TRBV7-3 with TRBJ2-1; TCRdb lists TRBD1, though no DNA is available to test this call. Sequencing input: cerebrospinal fluid. The sequence derives from a human donor with Parkinson's disease. The encoded CDR3 is CASSLRQARVNEQFF.